This TCR beta chain was recorded in a study of blood T cell repertoires in COVID-19. Across the study: The United States, Italy and Spain supplied acute and convalescent COVID-19 samples. Sources were T cells, B-cell-depleted T cells, or PBMCs; the material itself was cDNA or gDNA.

Each participant's cohort was designated according to participant-reported clinical history. Recovered participants had two consecutive negative NP/OP PCR tests, healthcare professional clearance, or symptom resolution. This CDR3 region has 11 residues. Germline V gene lookup returns CDR1 DFQATT and CDR2 SNEGSKA (reference sequence). V gave up 5 bases and J gave up 6 bases, with 9 bases separating them. This table comes from immunoSEQ multiplex PCR, and its TCRdb copy is limited to in-frame clones, with some not included. The table shows over 150,000 clones, with roughly four fifths occurring only once.

Sequencing input: PBMCs or T cells enriched from blood (not recorded which). This chain joins TRBV20-1 and TRBJ2-3; D not resolved. This receptor was taken from a man aged 40-49 years who had recovered from COVID-19. CDR3 coding DNA: TGCAGTGCTCCGTTGCGGGATACGCAGTATTTT. It codes for CSAPLRDTQYF.